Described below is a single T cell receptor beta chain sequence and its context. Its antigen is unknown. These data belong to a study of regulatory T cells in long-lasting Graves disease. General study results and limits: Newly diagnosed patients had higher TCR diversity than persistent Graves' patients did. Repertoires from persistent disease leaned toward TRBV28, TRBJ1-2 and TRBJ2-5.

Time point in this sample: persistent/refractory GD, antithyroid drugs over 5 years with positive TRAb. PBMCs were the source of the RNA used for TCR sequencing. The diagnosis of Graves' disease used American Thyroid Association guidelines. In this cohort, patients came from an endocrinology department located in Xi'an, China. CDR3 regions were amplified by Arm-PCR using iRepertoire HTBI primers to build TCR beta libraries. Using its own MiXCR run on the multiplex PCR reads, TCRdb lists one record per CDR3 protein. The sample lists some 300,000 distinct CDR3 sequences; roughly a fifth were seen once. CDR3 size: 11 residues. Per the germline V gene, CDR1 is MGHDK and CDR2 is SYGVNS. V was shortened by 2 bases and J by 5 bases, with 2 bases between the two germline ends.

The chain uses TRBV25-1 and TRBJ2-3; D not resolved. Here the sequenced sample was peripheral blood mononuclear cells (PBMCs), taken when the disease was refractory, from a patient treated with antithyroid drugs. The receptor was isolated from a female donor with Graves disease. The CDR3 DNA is TGTGCCAGCAGTGAAAAAGATACGCAGTATTTT. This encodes CASSEKDTQYF.